This entry lists 8 T cell receptor beta chains sequenced from one sample in a study of blood T cell repertoires in COVID-19. Using immunoSEQ multiplex PCR, the repertoire was profiled, and TCRdb retains in-frame clones only, with some absent. The table includes approximately 350,000 clones, about 93% detected once. Source material: peripheral blood. These receptors originate from a woman aged 18 to 35 who had recovered from COVID-19.

The chain joins TRBV12-3 or TRBV12-4 to TRBJ1-3; D not resolved. The CDR3 is made up of 13 amino acids. V lost 10 bases to trimming and J lost 8 bases, with 18 bases between them. The CDR3 nucleotides read TGTGCCACCATAGAGGGTTCCGGGTACACCATATATTTT. It yields the protein CATIEGSGYTIYF.

This clone was counted only a few times. The chain recombines TRBV27 with TRBJ1-3, with D possibly being TRBD1 (5 bases). The CDR3 totals 17 residues. Trimming removed 5 bases from V and 4 bases from J, with 21 bases in between. In germline, CDR1 is MNHEY, CDR2 SMNVEV (reference sequence). The CDR3 nucleotides are TGTGCCAGCAGTCGGGACTTTTCCCCAGCAGGGGGAAACACCATATATTTT. Amino acids: CASSRDFSPAGGNTIYF.

This clone was detected only a few times. The rearrangement links TRBV11-2 to TRBJ1-1; 7 nucleotides match TRBD1. J gave up 5 bases and V 4 bases, and 10 bases lay outside the gene matches. The germline V gene encodes CDR1 SGHAT and CDR2 FQNNGV. This CDR3 comprises 15 residues. For the CDR3, the DNA is TGTGCCAGCAGCTCGGCCCGACAGGGTTTGACTGAAGCTTTCTTT. This translates into CASSSARQGLTEAFF.

CDR3 bases: TGCGCCAGCAGCCAAGAAGAGAACGGCAGGGGACCCTACAATGAGCAGTTCTTC. Residues: CASSQEENGRGPYNEQFF. V is TRBV4-3 and J is TRBJ2-1; D perhaps matches TRBD1 (6 bases). V was shortened by 0 bases and J by 2 bases, with 17 bases between the two germline ends. Germline V gene sequence: CDR1 LGHNA, CDR2 YSLEER. The CDR3 totals 18 residues.

The rearrangement links TRBV27 to TRBJ2-2, with TRBD2 identical over 7 bases. Germline-derived CDR1 and CDR2 are MNHEY and SMNVEV (reference sequence). The CDR3 covers 15 residues. V was clipped by 6 bases and J by 9 bases; unmatched bases: 13. The CDR3 region has the DNA TGTGCCAGCAGCCGAGCCGCGGGAGCGTCGTGGGAGCTGTTTTTT. It specifies CASSRAAGASWELFF.

The chain is built from TRBV27 and TRBJ2-1, with TRBD1 matching over 7 bases. CDR1 is MNHEY and CDR2 is SMNVEV in the germline V gene (reference sequence). This CDR3 is built from 19 residues. The V segment lost 2 bases and the J segment 9 bases; nucleotides outside the gene matches: 22. CDR3 protein: CASSLARSLGTQGKLEQFF. DNA for the CDR3: TGTGCCAGCAGTTTAGCTCGCAGCCTCGGGACACAGGGGAAACTTGAGCAGTTCTTC.

The chain combines TRBV19 with TRBJ1-5; no definite D call. Trimming removed 2 bases from V and 3 bases from J, with 8 bases in between. This CDR3 is 14 amino acids long. Germline loops: CDR1 LNHDA, CDR2 SQIVND (reference sequence). The CDR3 DNA follows: TGTGCCAGTAGTATAAGAGGGCTCAATCAGCCCCAGCATTTT. Amino acids: CASSIRGLNQPQHF.

The chain carries TRBV30 and TRBJ1-1; the D is unclear. The CDR3 has 12 residues. Germline V gives CDR1 GTSNPN, CDR2 SVGIG (reference sequence). Trimming took off 2 bases at V and 5 bases at J, with 9 bases between the two ends. CDR3 amino acids: CAWSLWRTEAFF. The CDR3 DNA sequence: TGTGCCTGGAGTTTATGGAGGACTGAAGCTTTCTTT.